These 31 T cell receptor beta chains came from one sample sequenced in a study of cytomegalovirus exposure and HLA in healthy donors. The PCR contained 60 Vbeta and 13 Jbeta primers. The repertoire was sequenced with immunoSEQ multiplex PCR; TCRdb's copy has only in-frame clones and lacks some. This sample has about 45,000 clones, with 87% found just once. Sequenced input: PBMCs. The source of these receptors is a woman aged 40 to 55 in good health and CMV-seropositive.

The V gene is TRBV18, the J gene TRBJ2-2, with D possibly TRBD1 on 5 matching bases. The germline V gene has CDR1 KGHSH and CDR2 LQKENI. This CDR3 spans 15 amino acids. V gave up 1 base and J gave up 5 bases, with 11 bases separating them. CDR3: CASSPRPGYTGELFF. The CDR3 DNA reads as TGTGCCAGCTCACCACGGCCAGGGTATACCGGGGAGCTGTTTTTT.

As for this clone: This sample includes further DNA sequences coding for the same CDR3. The rearrangement joins TRBV27 to TRBJ1-1; D gene unclear. CDR1 is MNHEY, CDR2 SMNVEV, per germline (reference sequence). V was trimmed by 0 bases and J by 6 bases, leaving 8 bases between them. The CDR3 is 13 residues long. CDR3 DNA sequence: TGTGCCAGCAGTTTATCCGCAGGCCCTGAAGCTTTCTTT. Its translation: CASSLSAGPEAFF.

This clone was observed a handful of times. The chain employs TRBV6-1 and TRBJ2-7, with D possibly being TRBD1 (7 bases). CDR3 length: 13 amino acids. The V gene's germline CDR1 is MNHNS and CDR2 SASEGT. Trimming stripped 3 bases from V and 7 bases from J, with 13 bases between. The CDR3 nucleotides are TGTGCCAGCAGTGATGGGGGGACAGCGGAGCAGTACTTC. This encodes CASSDGGTAEQYF.

This sequence joins TRBV7-6 and TRBJ1-5; D not resolved. In germline, CDR1 is SGHVS, CDR2 FNYEAQ. V was trimmed by 4 bases and J by 0 bases, leaving 7 bases between them. This CDR3 is 14 amino acids long. CDR3 nucleotide sequence: TGTGCCAGCAGCTCTAACAGTAGCAATCAGCCCCAGCATTTT. As protein: CASSSNSSNQPQHF.

This rearrangement joins TRBV5-1 to TRBJ2-5, with 11 bases identical to TRBD1. Losses at the gene ends were 2 bases for V and 5 bases for J; bases not matched to a gene: 8. CDR1 and CDR2 (germline): SGHRS, YFSETQ. The CDR3 is 16 residues long. CDR3 in amino acids: CASSFGGQGARETQYF. The CDR3 bases are TGCGCCAGCAGCTTCGGTGGACAGGGGGCGCGGGAGACCCAGTACTTC.

The sample holds a few counts of this clone. The V gene is TRBV2, the J gene TRBJ1-2; D perhaps matches TRBD1 (5 bases). The CDR3 loop spans 13 amino acids. The ends were cut back, 8 bases at V and 4 bases at J, with 14 bases in the middle. Germline V gene data show CDR1 as SNHLY and CDR2 as FYNNEI. CDR3 sequence reads: CASDSGDSYGYTF. The CDR3 DNA is TGTGCCAGCGACAGTGGGGACTCCTATGGCTACACCTTC. Variable domain in full (rest from reference TRBV2 and TRBJ1-2): EPEVTQTPSHQVTQMGQEVILRCVPISNHLYFYWYRQILGQKVEFLVSFYNNEISEKSEIFDDQFSVERPDGSNFTLKIRSTKLEDSAMYFCASDSGDSYGYTFGSGTRLTVV.

V is TRBV25-1 and J is TRBJ2-7; 7 bases align to TRBD2. This CDR3 spans 14 amino acids. With V trimmed by 10 bases and J by 2 bases, 11 bases remained unmatched. Germline CDR1 is MGHDK and CDR2 is SYGVNS. CDR3: CATGMGGSAYEQYF. The CDR3 DNA reads as TGTGCCACCGGAATGGGCGGGAGTGCCTACGAGCAGTACTTC.

This chain links TRBV27 with TRBJ2-7, with 10 bases that match TRBD2. This CDR3 has 15 amino acids. J lost 2 bases, V lost 6 bases, and 7 bases had no gene match. CDR1 is MNHEY, CDR2 SMNVEV, per germline (reference sequence). The CDR3: CASRPQRGGPYEQYF. CDR3 sequence (DNA): TGTGCCAGCAGACCCCAGCGGGGGGGCCCCTACGAGCAGTACTTC.

The genes are TRBV28 and TRBJ1-4; a weak D match, TRBD1 (6 bases). The CDR3 covers 14 residues. Germline values: CDR1 MDHEN, CDR2 SYDVKM. V lost 4 bases, J lost 10 bases, and 16 bases lay in between. DNA for the CDR3: TGTGCCAGCAGTTCTTCCAGGGGTTCGAGAAAACTGTTTTTT. It codes for CASSSSRGSRKLFF.

The chain employs TRBV2 and TRBJ1-5, with TRBD1 as a possible D gene (5 bases). Germline loops: CDR1 SNHLY, CDR2 FYNNEI. The V and J ends lost 9 bases and 8 bases respectively, with 17 bases between them. CDR3 length equals 13 residues. The CDR3 reads CASHVQGGEPQHF. CDR3 DNA sequence: TGTGCCAGTCACGTCCAGGGTGGCGAGCCCCAGCATTTT. Combining the CDR3 with reference TRBV2 and TRBJ1-5 gives the whole variable domain EPEVTQTPSHQVTQMGQEVILRCVPISNHLYFYWYRQILGQKVEFLVSFYNNEISEKSEIFDDQFSVERPDGSNFTLKIRSTKLEDSAMYFCASHVQGGEPQHFGDGTRLSIL.

The rearrangement links TRBV2 to TRBJ2-2; D gene uncertain. This CDR3 has 12 amino acids. The germline V gene has CDR1 SNHLY and CDR2 FYNNEI. Trimming shortened V by 7 bases and J by 6 bases, and 9 bases separated the two germline ends. This CDR3 is CASKAGSGELFF. The CDR3 DNA reads as TGTGCCAGCAAAGCAGGCTCCGGGGAGCTGTTTTTT. Supplemented by reference TRBV2 and TRBJ2-2, the full variable domain reads EPEVTQTPSHQVTQMGQEVILRCVPISNHLYFYWYRQILGQKVEFLVSFYNNEISEKSEIFDDQFSVERPDGSNFTLKIRSTKLEDSAMYFCASKAGSGELFFGEGSRLTVL.

V gene TRBV6-6 combines with J gene TRBJ2-7, with a weak D call TRBD2 (5 bases). The CDR3 spans 14 residues. CDR1 and CDR2 (germline): MNHNY, SVGAGI (reference sequence). The V end lost 6 bases, the J end lost 3 bases, and 15 bases lay between the germline ends. In nucleotides, the CDR3 is TGTGCCAGCAGCCCCCCCCCGGGGATCTACGAGCAGTACTTC. Protein product: CASSPPPGIYEQYF.

This clone is a singleton in its sample. This chain joins TRBV19 and TRBJ1-2; D call uncertain. Germline assignment: CDR1 LNHDA and CDR2 SQIVND (reference sequence). CDR3 size: 14 residues. Deletions cut 0 bases from V and 6 bases from J, with 11 bases between. The CDR3: CASSIDLGLDGYTF. The DNA of the CDR3 is TGTGCCAGTAGTATAGATCTCGGTCTCGATGGCTACACCTTC.

The rearrangement joins TRBV29-1 to TRBJ2-7, with TRBD1 as a possible D gene (6 bases). The CDR3 sequence is 11 residues long. Looked up from germline, CDR1 is SQVTM and CDR2 is ANQGSEA. The ends were cut back, 7 bases at V and 4 bases at J, with 11 bases in the middle. As DNA, the CDR3 is TGCAGCGCCGGACAGCCTTACGAGCAGTACTTC. Protein: CSAGQPYEQYF.

V is TRBV7-2 and J is TRBJ2-5, with TRBD2 matching 8 bases. CDR3 length: 17 amino acids. Trimming cost V 5 bases and J 2 bases; bases outside gene matches: 13. Germline V gene lookup returns CDR1 SGHTA and CDR2 FQGNSA. DNA for the CDR3: TGTGCCAGCAGCCCGAAAAGCGGGGGAGTTTTTCAAGAGACCCAGTACTTC. It is translated as CASSPKSGGVFQETQYF.

This clone came up a few times. The rearrangement links TRBV15 to TRBJ1-1; D is unclear. The V gene's germline CDR1 is LNHNV and CDR2 YYDKDF (reference sequence). Trimming took 1 base from V and 3 from J, leaving 12 bases between them. The CDR3 covers 15 residues. The chain's CDR3 is CATSRVVLGDTEAFF. For the CDR3, the DNA is TGTGCCACCAGCAGAGTGGTCCTCGGGGACACTGAAGCTTTCTTT.

A remark on this clone: At one end, the junction sequence differs from germline, possibly due to a read error. This chain links TRBV25-1 with TRBJ2-7, with 15 bases lining up with TRBD2. The CDR3 contains 13 residues. CDR1 MGHDK and CDR2 SYGVNS come from the germline V gene. CDR3 nucleotide sequence: TGTGCTAGCAGGACTAGCGGGAGGGCTGAGCAGTACTTC. Encoded protein: CASRTSGRAEQYF.

CDR3 in amino acids: CASSDSGLIQYF. DNA of the CDR3: TGTGCCAGTAGTGATTCGGGACTCATTCAGTACTTC. The gene calls are TRBV19 and TRBJ2-7; possible D gene TRBD2, 6 bases. The last part of the DNA fits TRBJ2-4 better; the J call may be wrong. CDR3 length equals 12 residues. Per the germline V gene, CDR1 is LNHDA and CDR2 is SQIVND (reference sequence).

This clone turned up a few times. Written as DNA, the CDR3 is TGTGCCAGCGGGCAGGGAGGAAACACCATATATTTT. This encodes CASGQGGNTIYF. The chain has TRBV2 and TRBJ1-3, with D perhaps matching TRBD1 (5 bases). Germline assignment: CDR1 SNHLY and CDR2 FYNNEI. The V gene lost 8 bases and the J gene lost 4 bases, with 9 bases spanning the gap. The CDR3 runs 12 residues.

The rearrangement uses TRBV5-1 and TRBJ1-2; perhaps TRBD1 as D (5 bases). The germline V gene has CDR1 SGHRS and CDR2 YFSETQ. This CDR3 comprises 17 residues. The V end was cut by 4 bases, the J end by 7 bases, with 26 bases between. The CDR3 reads CASSTGVIGQGGRGYTF. The CDR3 DNA is TGCGCCAGCAGCACTGGGGTCATAGGTCAGGGAGGTCGTGGCTACACCTTC. Complete variable domain (other parts from reference TRBV5-1 and TRBJ1-2): KAGVTQTPRYLIKTRGQQVTLSCSPISGHRSVSWYQQTPGQGLQFLFEYFSETQRNKGNFPGRFSGRQFSNSRSEMNVSTLELGDSALYLCASSTGVIGQGGRGYTFGSGTRLTVV.

This clone was detected only a few times. This chain links TRBV6-1 with TRBJ2-1; D is possibly TRBD2 (6 bases). The CDR3 is made up of 14 amino acids. Germline CDR1 is MNHNS and CDR2 is SASEGT. V was trimmed by 6 bases and J by 3 bases, leaving 12 bases between them. The CDR3 DNA is TGTGCCAGCAGCGTTACTAGCCACTACAATGAGCAGTTCTTC. Translating gives CASSVTSHYNEQFF.

The sample holds a few counts of this clone. The gene calls are TRBV2 and TRBJ1-5; D may be TRBD1 (6 bases). The V gene lost 6 bases and the J gene lost 5 bases, with 11 bases spanning the gap. The CDR3 is 13 residues long. The V gene's germline CDR1 is SNHLY and CDR2 FYNNEI. This chain's CDR3 is CASRPQGYQPQHF. The CDR3 region has the DNA TGTGCCAGCAGGCCCCAGGGGTATCAGCCCCAGCATTTT.

The gene calls are TRBV18 and TRBJ2-7; 9 nucleotides line up with TRBD1. V gave up 4 bases and J gave up 4 bases; unmatched junction bases: 8. CDR1 and CDR2 from the germline V gene are KGHSH and LQKENI. The CDR3 has 15 residues. CDR3 amino acids: CASSQPGQGVYEQYF. CDR3 sequence (DNA): TGTGCCAGCTCACAACCGGGACAGGGAGTATACGAGCAGTACTTC.

This clone was detected only once. The chain uses TRBV4-2 and TRBJ2-6, with a tentative D call TRBD2 (5 bases). The V gene's germline CDR1 is LGHNA and CDR2 YNFKEQ. The CDR3 is made up of 16 amino acids. V lost 1 base and J lost 12, with 19 bases in between. The CDR3 bases are TGTGCCAGCAGCCAAGGGACCCTGATGGACTCCCGCGTCCTGACTTTC. It codes for CASSQGTLMDSRVLTF.

V and J are TRBV5-1 and TRBJ2-6; possible D gene TRBD2, 5 bases. The V gene lost 0 bases and the J gene lost 0 bases, with 7 bases spanning the gap. CDR3 length: 16 residues. Per the germline V gene, CDR1 is SGHRS and CDR2 is YFSETQ. The CDR3 sequence is CASSLGLFSGANVLTF. In nucleotides, the CDR3 is TGCGCCAGCAGCTTGGGACTATTCTCTGGGGCCAACGTCCTGACTTTC.

This sequence joins TRBV9 and TRBJ2-1; TRBD2 agrees at 16 bases. V was pared by 0 bases and J by 6 bases, with 6 bases of the junction left unmatched. The CDR3 covers 18 residues. Germline CDR1 reads SGDLS; CDR2 reads YYNGEE. Written as DNA, the CDR3 is TGTGCCAGCAGCGTAGTGGGACTAGCGGGGGGGCAGGGCAATGAGCAGTTCTTC. It translates to CASSVVGLAGGQGNEQFF.

The chain couples TRBV6-6 to TRBJ2-7; D is ambiguous. With 5 bases removed from V and 1 base from J, the gap between germline ends came to 9 bases. Germline V gives CDR1 MNHNY, CDR2 SVGAGI (reference sequence). The CDR3 totals 13 residues. The CDR3 loop is CASSTTPSYEQYF. The CDR3 DNA sequence: TGTGCCAGCAGTACTACACCTTCCTACGAGCAGTACTTC.

The chain has TRBV7-7 and TRBJ2-7; D unresolved. Germline V gene sequence: CDR1 SSHAT, CDR2 FNYEAQ (reference sequence). V lost 1 base, J lost 4 bases, and 14 bases lay in between. This CDR3 is 15 amino acids long. The CDR3 protein is CASSLDTVYLYEQYF. The CDR3 bases are TGTGCCAGCAGCTTAGATACAGTTTACTTGTACGAGCAGTACTTC.

V and J are TRBV5-4 and TRBJ2-5; 9 bases are shared with TRBD2. The CDR3 spans 16 residues. V lost 1 base to trimming and J lost 3 bases; unmatched junction nucleotides: 7. Germline CDR1 and CDR2: SGHNT and YYREEE (reference sequence). The CDR3, as DNA: TGTGCCAGCAGCTTGCCCGGGGCTAGCGGGGAAGAGACCCAGTACTTC. This gives the protein CASSLPGASGEETQYF. Based on the CDR3 plus reference TRBV5-4 and TRBJ2-5, the full variable domain is ETGVTQSPTHLIKTRGQQVTLRCSSQSGHNTVSWYQQALGQGPQFIFQYYREEENGRGNFPPRFSGLQFPNYSSELNVNALELDDSALYLCASSLPGASGEETQYFGPGTRLLVL.

The V and J genes are TRBV21-1 and TRBJ2-7; TRBD2, as called in the table, went unchecked against the DNA. TRBV21-1 is annotated as a pseudogene. This CDR3 spans 20 amino acids. CDR3: CASSKRTQGGEFRLSYEQYF. The DNA for the CDR3 is TGTGCCAGCAGCAAAAGGACCCAGGGCGGGGAATTCCGACTCTCCTACGAGCAGTACTTC.

The rearrangement links TRBV5-1 to TRBJ2-1; 7 nucleotides align to TRBD2. V trimming: 2 bases; J trimming: 8 bases; junction bases outside the gene matches: 10. The CDR3 extends over 15 amino acids. The V gene's germline CDR1 is SGHRS and CDR2 YFSETQ. The CDR3 is CASSLMAGDFDEQFF. In DNA, the CDR3 is TGCGCCAGCAGCTTAATGGCGGGAGACTTCGATGAGCAGTTCTTC.